The clone carrying this T cell receptor beta chain was seen a few times. Its antigen is unknown. Germline V lookup: CDR1 KGHSH, CDR2 LQKENI. The V end lost 2 bases, the J end lost 5 bases, and 18 bases lay between the germline ends. The CDR3 is 16 amino acids. The blood specimen was taken at initial hyperthyroidism diagnosis, before any ophthalmopathy symptoms. The entry originates in a study of T cells in Graves' hyperthyroidism and ophthalmopathy. RNA transcripts provided the source from which TCR beta CDR3 regions were amplified. RT-PCR in the first round (using the HTBI primer set) targeted the TCR CDR3. TCRdb reanalysed the multiplex PCR reads using MiXCR and keeps one entry per CDR3 protein. The table includes 690,000 or so distinct CDR3 sequences, about 17% detected once. Study results and caveats: Also found in blood were most expanded thyroid clonotypes above 0.001.

Specimen: blood. The TCR sequence derives from a woman between 50 and 59 years old with Graves' hyperthyroidism that later progressed to Graves' ophthalmopathy. This chain connects TRBV18 to TRBJ2-5; D is perhaps TRBD2 (5 bases). CDR3 bases: TGTGCCAGCTCACCAGCAATCCGGGAAGATGGTGAGACCCAGTACTTC. Its translation is CASSPAIREDGETQYF.